This T cell receptor beta chain was found in a study of blood T cell repertoires in COVID-19 (dated by TCRdb to the early 2020s). At the level of the whole study: Samples from collaborators originated in the United States, Italy and Spain and spanned both the acute and convalescent phases of COVID-19. The prospective study material was composed of cDNA or gDNA derived from T cells, B-cell-depleted T cells, or PBMCs. The repertoires were released in a freely available public database intended as a resource for research on the immune response to SARS-CoV-2. The sample metadata nearly always contained a de-identified subject ID, COVID-19 status, age in years and sex. Where available, HLA class I and class II types were taken from metadata supplied by the sample provider and were not determined by assay-based typing. Deeply sampled blood TCRbeta repertoires from subjects exposed to, actively infected with, or recovered from COVID-19 were included in the dataset. The samples were drawn from the first 160 participants of the ongoing ImmuneRACE study and from 1,254 subjects provided by 6 global collaborators. The research as a whole found: The amount of clinical and demographic metadata varied by source and participant and was provided uncurated.

The immunoSEQ Assay, a bias-controlled multiplex PCR, was used to amplify TCRbeta CDR3 regions from genomic DNA. In the authors' own workflow: The number of nucleated cells in each sample was estimated from the amplification of reference gene primers within the assay. Sequence reads were collapsed and filtered to measure the absolute abundance of every unique TCRbeta CDR3 rearrangement. Productive Simpson clonality was computed per sample as the square root of Simpson's diversity index over productive rearrangements. Entries here come from immuneACCESS through TCRdb and include only in-frame sequences with V and J called. Some clones fail to appear in such tables; in the studies checked, an unresolved V gene covers under half of the shortfall, and the cause of the remainder is unknown. The DNA was the basis for D and trimming; V, J and clone size are from that table. The sample table records fewer than 300,000 clones; approximately 78% of these occur just once. 5% of the sample comes from the top ten.

Enrolling through a virtual design, the prospective study's participants ranged in age from roughly 18 to 89 years and lived across roughly 23 United States geographic areas. Cohort assignment in the prospective study relied on participant-reported clinical history from a screening survey and a study questionnaire. Exposed participants had been in contact with someone with a PCR-confirmed or clinician-diagnosed COVID-19 case within 2 weeks of study entry. Each participant in the prospective study had whole blood, serum and a nasopharyngeal or oropharyngeal swab collected by mobile phlebotomists. Participants in the prospective study had the option to provide additional blood draws and questionnaires over a 2-month period. Before DNA extraction, blood samples from the prospective study were shipped at room temperature or frozen. Concerning this clone: Its target antigen remains unknown. The input lacks base qualities; no much larger clone sits a single base away.

Germline trimming amounts to 4 bases on V and 1 base on J, with 1 as the count of junction bases outside the gene matches. CDR1 SGHDN and CDR2 FVKESK were looked up in the germline V gene. Measured from the cysteine to the phenylalanine, the CDR3 is 13 residues long. The read is trimmed to its CDR3 DNA, 39 bases read in frame from base 1. The rearrangement combines TRBV14 with TRBJ2-7, with 7 junctional bases fitting TRBD1. The TCR comes from a man between 40 and 49 years old who had been exposed to COVID-19. Sequencing was done on a sample of PBMCs or T cells enriched from blood (not recorded which). The CDR3 corresponds to CASSRQGSYEQYF. Here is the DNA: TGTGCCAGCAGCCGACAGGGATCCTACGAGCAGTACTTC.